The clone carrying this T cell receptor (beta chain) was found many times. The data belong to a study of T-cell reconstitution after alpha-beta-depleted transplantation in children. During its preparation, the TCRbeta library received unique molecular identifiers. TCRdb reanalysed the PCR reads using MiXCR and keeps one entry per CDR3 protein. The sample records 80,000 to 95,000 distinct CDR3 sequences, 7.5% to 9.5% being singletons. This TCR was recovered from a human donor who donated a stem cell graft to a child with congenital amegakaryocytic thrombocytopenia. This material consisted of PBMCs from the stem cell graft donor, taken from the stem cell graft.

CDR3 residues: CASSLQGRTTEAFF. CDR3 coding DNA: TGTGCCAGCAGCTTACAGGGGCGAACCACTGAAGCTTTCTTT. The chain uses TRBV13 and TRBJ1-1; possible D gene TRBD1, 6 bases. The V end was cut by 2 bases, the J end by 4 bases, with 11 bases between. The CDR3 extends over 14 amino acids. Germline V gene sequence: CDR1 PRHDT, CDR2 FYEKMQ (reference sequence).